The clone carrying this TCR beta chain was found a few times. The antigen remains unidentified. TCRdb reanalysed the reads using MiXCR and keeps one entry per CDR3 protein. The profile shows approximately 910,000 distinct CDR3 sequences, approximately 31% of them singletons. The CDR3 spans 12 residues. The germline gives CDR1 SNHLY, CDR2 FYNNEI. J gave up 3 bases and V 6 bases, and 1 base lay outside the gene matches. These data originate in a study of T cell repertoires in cytomegalovirus infection. Whole-study context: Public TCR beta signatures indicated both CMV infection and matching HLA type. General study results and limits: In two of eight donors, the top clonotype was HLA-C-restricted CMV-specific.

V is TRBV2 and J is TRBJ2-7, with 8 bases aligning to TRBD1. The sample consisted of cultured CD8+ T cells from PBMCs, taken from culture after CMV antigen stimulation. This clonotype was sampled from a human donor in good health (CMV status not recorded). Some clones in this sample may be carry-over from other donors' samples. CDR3 in amino acids: CASRDRVYEQYV. CDR3 DNA sequence: TGTGCCAGCAGGGACAGGGTCTACGAGCAGTACGTC.